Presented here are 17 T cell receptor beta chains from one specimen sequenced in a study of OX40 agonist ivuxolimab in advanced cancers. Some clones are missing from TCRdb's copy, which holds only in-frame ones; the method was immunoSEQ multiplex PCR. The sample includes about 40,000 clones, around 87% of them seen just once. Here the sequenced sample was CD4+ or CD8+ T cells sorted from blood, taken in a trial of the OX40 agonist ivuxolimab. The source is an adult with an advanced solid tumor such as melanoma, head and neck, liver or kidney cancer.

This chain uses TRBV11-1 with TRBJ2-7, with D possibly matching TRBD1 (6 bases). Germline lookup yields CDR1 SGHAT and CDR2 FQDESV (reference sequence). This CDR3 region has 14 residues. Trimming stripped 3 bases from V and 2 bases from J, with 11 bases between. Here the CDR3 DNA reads TGTGCCAGCAGCTTTGGGACATCCACCTACGAGCAGTACTTC. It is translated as CASSFGTSTYEQYF.

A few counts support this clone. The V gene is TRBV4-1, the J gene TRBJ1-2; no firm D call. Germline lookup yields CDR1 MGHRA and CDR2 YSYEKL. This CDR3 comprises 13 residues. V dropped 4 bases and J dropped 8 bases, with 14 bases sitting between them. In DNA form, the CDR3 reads TGCGCCAGCAGCCCTCAATACAGAGGCGGCTACACCTTC. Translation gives CASSPQYRGGYTF.

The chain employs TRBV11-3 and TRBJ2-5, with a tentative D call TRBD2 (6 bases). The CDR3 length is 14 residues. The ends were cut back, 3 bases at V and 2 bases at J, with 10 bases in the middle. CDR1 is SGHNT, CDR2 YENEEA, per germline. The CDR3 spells CASSLSGRQETQYF. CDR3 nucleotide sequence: TGTGCCAGCAGCTTGAGCGGGCGACAAGAGACCCAGTACTTC.

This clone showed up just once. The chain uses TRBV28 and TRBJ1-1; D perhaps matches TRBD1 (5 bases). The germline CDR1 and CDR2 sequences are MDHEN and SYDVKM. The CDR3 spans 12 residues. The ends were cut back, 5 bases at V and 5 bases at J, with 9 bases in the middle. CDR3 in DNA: TGTGCCAGCAGTCCAGGGTGGACTGAAGCTTTCTTT. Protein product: CASSPGWTEAFF.

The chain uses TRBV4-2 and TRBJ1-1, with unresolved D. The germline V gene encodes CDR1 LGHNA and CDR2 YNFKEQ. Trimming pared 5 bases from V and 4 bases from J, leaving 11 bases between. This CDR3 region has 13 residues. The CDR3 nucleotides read TGTGCCAGCAGCTGGCGGGGTAGCACTGAAGCTTTCTTT. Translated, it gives CASSWRGSTEAFF.

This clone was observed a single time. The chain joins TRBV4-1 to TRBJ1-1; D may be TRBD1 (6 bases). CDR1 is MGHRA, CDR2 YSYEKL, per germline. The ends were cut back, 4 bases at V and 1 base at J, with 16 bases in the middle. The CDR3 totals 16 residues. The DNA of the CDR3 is TGCGCCAGCAGCCCCAGTAGGGGACACTCGAACACTGAAGCTTTCTTT. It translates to CASSPSRGHSNTEAFF.

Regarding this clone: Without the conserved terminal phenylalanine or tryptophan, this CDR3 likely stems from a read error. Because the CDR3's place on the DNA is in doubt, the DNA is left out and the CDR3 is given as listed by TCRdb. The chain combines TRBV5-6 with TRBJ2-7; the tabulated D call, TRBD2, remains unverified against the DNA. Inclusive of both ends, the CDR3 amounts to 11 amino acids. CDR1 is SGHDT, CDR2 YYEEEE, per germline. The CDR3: CASSSREEGSL.

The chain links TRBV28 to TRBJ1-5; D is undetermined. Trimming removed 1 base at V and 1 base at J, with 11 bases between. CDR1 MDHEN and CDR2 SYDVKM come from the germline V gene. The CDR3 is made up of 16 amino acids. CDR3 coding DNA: TGTGCCAGCAGTTTATTAACCGGGTTCAGCAATCAGCCCCAGCATTTT. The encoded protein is CASSLLTGFSNQPQHF.

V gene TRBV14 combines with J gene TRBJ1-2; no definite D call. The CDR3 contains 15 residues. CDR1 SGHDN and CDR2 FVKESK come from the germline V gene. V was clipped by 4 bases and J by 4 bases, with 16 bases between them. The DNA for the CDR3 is TGTGCCAGCAGCCCCCTAATTCTAGGGCCCTATGGCTACACCTTC. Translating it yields CASSPLILGPYGYTF.

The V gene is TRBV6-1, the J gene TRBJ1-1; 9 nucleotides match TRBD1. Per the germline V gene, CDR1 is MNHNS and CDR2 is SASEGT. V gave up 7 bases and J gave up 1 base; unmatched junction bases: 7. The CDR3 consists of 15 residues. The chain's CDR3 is CASTRDRVTNTEAFF. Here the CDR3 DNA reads TGTGCCAGCACCCGGGACAGGGTTACGAACACTGAAGCTTTCTTT.

CDR3: CASSYSIVWENTIYF. The CDR3 bases are TGTGCCAGCAGTTACTCAATAGTGTGGGAAAACACCATATATTTT. V gene TRBV6-5 combines with J gene TRBJ1-3; D gene unclear. Deletions cut 0 bases from V and 6 bases from J, with 12 bases between. This CDR3 contains 15 residues. In germline, CDR1 is MNHEY, CDR2 SVGAGI.

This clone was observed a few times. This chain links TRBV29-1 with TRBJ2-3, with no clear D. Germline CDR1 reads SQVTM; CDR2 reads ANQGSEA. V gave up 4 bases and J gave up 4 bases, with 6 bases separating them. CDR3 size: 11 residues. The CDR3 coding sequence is TGCAGCGTTGTTGGGGCAGATACGCAGTATTTT. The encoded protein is CSVVGADTQYF.

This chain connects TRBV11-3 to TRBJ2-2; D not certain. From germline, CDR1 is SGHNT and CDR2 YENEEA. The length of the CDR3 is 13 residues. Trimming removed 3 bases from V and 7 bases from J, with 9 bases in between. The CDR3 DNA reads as TGTGCCAGCAGCTTTAGTATGGGCGGGGAGCTGTTTTTT. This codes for CASSFSMGGELFF.

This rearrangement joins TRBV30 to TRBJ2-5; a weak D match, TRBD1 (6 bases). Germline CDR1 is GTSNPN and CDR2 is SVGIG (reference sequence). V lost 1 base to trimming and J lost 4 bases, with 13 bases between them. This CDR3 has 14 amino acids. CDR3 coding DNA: TGTGCCTGGAGTGGGAACGGACAGTTAGAGACCCAGTACTTC. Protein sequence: CAWSGNGQLETQYF.

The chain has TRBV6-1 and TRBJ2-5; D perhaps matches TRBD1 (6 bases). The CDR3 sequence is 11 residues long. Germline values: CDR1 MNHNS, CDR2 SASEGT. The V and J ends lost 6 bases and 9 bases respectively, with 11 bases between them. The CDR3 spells CASRIQGPQYF. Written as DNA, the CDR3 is TGTGCCAGCAGAATACAGGGCCCCCAGTACTTC.

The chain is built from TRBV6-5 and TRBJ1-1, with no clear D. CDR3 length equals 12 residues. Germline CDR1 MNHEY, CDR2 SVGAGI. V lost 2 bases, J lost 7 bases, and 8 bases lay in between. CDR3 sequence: CASSYVRGEAFF. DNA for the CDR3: TGTGCCAGCAGTTACGTCCGGGGTGAAGCTTTCTTT.

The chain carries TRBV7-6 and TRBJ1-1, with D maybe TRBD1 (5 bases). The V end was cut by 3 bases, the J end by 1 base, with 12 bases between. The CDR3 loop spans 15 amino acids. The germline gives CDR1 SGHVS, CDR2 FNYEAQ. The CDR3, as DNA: TGTGCCAGCAGCTTGCAGGGATGGGGGAACACTGAAGCTTTCTTT. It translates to CASSLQGWGNTEAFF.